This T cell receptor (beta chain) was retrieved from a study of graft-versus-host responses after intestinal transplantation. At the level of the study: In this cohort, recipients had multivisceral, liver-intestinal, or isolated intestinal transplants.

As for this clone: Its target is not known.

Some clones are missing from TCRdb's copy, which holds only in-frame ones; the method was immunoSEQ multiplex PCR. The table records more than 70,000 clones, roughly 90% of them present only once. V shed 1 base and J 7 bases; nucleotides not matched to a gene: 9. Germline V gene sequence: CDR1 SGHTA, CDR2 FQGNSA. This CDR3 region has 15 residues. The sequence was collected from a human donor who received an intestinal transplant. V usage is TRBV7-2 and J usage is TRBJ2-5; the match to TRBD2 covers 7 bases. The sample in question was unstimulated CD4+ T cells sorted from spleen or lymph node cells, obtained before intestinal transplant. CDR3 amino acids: CASSLDSGAAGTQYF. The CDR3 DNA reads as TGTGCCAGCAGCTTAGACAGCGGGGCCGCGGGGACCCAGTACTTC. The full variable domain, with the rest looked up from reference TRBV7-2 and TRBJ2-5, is GAGVSQSPSNKVTEKGKDVELRCDPISGHTALYWYRQSLGQGLEFLIYFQGNSAPDKSGLPSDRFSAERTGGSVSTLTIQRTQQEDSAVYLCASSLDSGAAGTQYFGPGTRLLVL.